A selection of T cell receptor beta chains follows, all from one sample in a study of cytomegalovirus exposure and HLA in healthy donors. Method: immunoSEQ multiplex PCR; TCRdb's copy keeps in-frame clones and lacks some. The table includes 150,000 to 180,000 clones, approximately 85% detected once. Material for sequencing was PBMCs. These receptors originate from a woman aged 18-35 years in good health and CMV-seronegative. CDR3s include the opening cysteine and the closing phenylalanine or tryptophan. Each record gives: V gene, clone size, D gene, J gene, CDR3 DNA, CDR3 protein. A D gene is named only where the DNA matches it firmly. Clone size, where shown, is once, few, many, or a class for clones that have expanded.

TRBV29-1	few	TRBD1	TRBJ2-7	TGCAGCGTCCATCAGGTGCCGGGACAGGTCTATTACGAGCAGTACTTC	CSVHQVPGQVYYEQYF
TRBV7-2	-	TRBD1	TRBJ2-7	TGTGCCAGCAGCTTAGCAAGGGGGCGAGCCGAGCAGTACTTC	CASSLARGRAEQYF
TRBV14	-	-	TRBJ1-2	TGTGCCAGCAGCCAAGATTATAAAGCCTATGGCTACACCTTC	CASSQDYKAYGYTF
TRBV27	-	TRBD2	TRBJ2-3	TGTGCCAGCAGTTTACGGCGGGGGGGTGAAGATACGCAGTATTTT	CASSLRRGGEDTQYF
TRBV5-5	-	-	TRBJ1-4	TGTGCCAGCAGCTTGTCCGCGGCTAATGAAAAACTGTTTTTT	CASSLSAANEKLFF
TRBV5-5	-	-	TRBJ2-5	TGTGCCAGCAGCACTCTGGAGACCCAGTACTTC	CASSTLETQYF
TRBV11-2	-	TRBD2	TRBJ2-1	TGTGCCAGCAGCTTAGCATCCCCGGGAGGATACAATGAGCAGTTCTTC	CASSLASPGGYNEQFF
TRBV9	-	-	TRBJ1-4	TGTGCCAGCAGCGTAGACGGGGTTGACGATGAAAAACTGTTTTTT	CASSVDGVDDEKLFF
TRBV29-1	-	TRBD1	TRBJ2-7	TGCAGCGTTGAAGGGGGACAGGGGGCGAACGAGCAGTACTTC	CSVEGGQGANEQYF
TRBV11-2	-	TRBD1	TRBJ2-7	TGTGCCAGCAGCTTAACAACTACAGGGGCCCAAGAGCAGTACTTC	CASSLTTTGAQEQYF
TRBV9	-	TRBD1	TRBJ1-2	TGTGCCAGCAGCGGTCCGGGACAGGGAGGGGACTATGGCTACACCTTC	CASSGPGQGGDYGYTF
TRBV7-3	-	-	TRBJ1-1	TGTGCCAGCAGTCCAACAGGACTAGAGAACACTGAAGCTTTCTTT	CASSPTGLENTEAFF
TRBV5-1	-	-	TRBJ2-4	TGCGCCAGCAGAGGGGGAAACATTCAGTACTTC	CASRGGNIQYF
TRBV19	-	-	TRBJ1-1	TGTGCCAGTAGTACTCCGGGTCTACCTATGAACACTGAAGCTTTCTTT	CASSTPGLPMNTEAFF
TRBV28	-	-	TRBJ1-2	TGTGCCAGCGGAAGGAGCCTCTACACCTTC	CASGRSLYTF
TRBV11-2	-	-	TRBJ2-7	TGTGCCAGCAGCCCAGAGGTCAGCTCCTACGAGCAGTACTTC	CASSPEVSSYEQYF
TRBV4-1	-	-	TRBJ1-2	TGCGCCAGCAGCCAAGAAGGCAGGCTCAATGGCTACACCTTC	CASSQEGRLNGYTF
TRBV7-2	once	TRBD2	TRBJ2-7	TGTGCCAGCAGCTCAAGCGGGGGGCCTTCCTACGAGCAGTACTTC	CASSSSGGPSYEQYF
TRBV25-1	-	-	TRBJ2-3	TGTGCCAGCAGCCCGTCAAGGGGTACGCAGTATTTT	CASSPSRGTQYF
TRBV9	-	TRBD1	TRBJ1-6	TGTGCCAGCAGCGCAGGGGGCCGTGCGAGTGATTCACCCCTCCACTTT	CASSAGGRASDSPLHF
TRBV4-1	-	-	TRBJ1-1	TGCGCCAGCAGCCAAGAAGGGGGTGGGTGGGACACTGAAGCTTTCTTT	CASSQEGGGWDTEAFF
TRBV27	-	-	TRBJ1-2	TGTGCCTTGCGCCGGGAGGGGTATGGCTACACCTTC	CALRREGYGYTF
TRBV6-5	-	-	TRBJ2-7	TGTGCCAGCCCCTTGTTGACAGGTCCGGGAGAGCAGTACTTC	CASPLLTGPGEQYF
TRBV19	-	TRBD1	TRBJ2-7	TGTGCCAGTAGTCCCACAGGGGTTCGAGAGCAGTACTTC	CASSPTGVREQYF
TRBV5-6	-	TRBD1	TRBJ2-4	TGTGCCAGCGGCTTCCCGGGACAGGGGAACATTCAGTACTTC	CASGFPGQGNIQYF
TRBV7-9	-	-	TRBJ1-1	TGTGCCAGCAGCTTAGAAGTCCGGGTGACTGAAGCTTTCTTT	CASSLEVRVTEAFF
TRBV10-1	-	-	TRBJ2-1	TGCGCCAGCAGTGAGGGTCGCGGGGGCACAGGGGAGCAGTTCTTC	CASSEGRGGTGEQFF
TRBV27	-	TRBD2	TRBJ2-1	TGTGCCAGCAGTTCCCGGCGGACTAGCGGGAGTTACAATGAGCAATTCTTC	CASSSRRTSGSYNEQFF
TRBV18	once	-	TRBJ2-2	TGTGCCAGCTCACCACCTCCGGGGAGCACCGGGGAGCTGTTTTTT	CASSPPPGSTGELFF
TRBV28	-	-	TRBJ1-5	TGTGCCAGCAGTCTAACCTCAGGGGTACAGCCCCAGCATTTT	CASSLTSGVQPQHF
TRBV5-6	-	-	TRBJ1-2	TGTGCCAGCAGCTTGGTATCGGCCAACAGTGGCTACACCTTC	CASSLVSANSGYTF
TRBV4-3	-	TRBD2	TRBJ2-5	TGCGCCAGCAGCGTCCAGCGGGAGGTCCAAGAGACCCAGTACTTC	CASSVQREVQETQYF
TRBV6-5	-	-	TRBJ1-2	TGTGCCAGCACCGCAGGAGGGATGTACTATGGCTACACCTTC	CASTAGGMYYGYTF
TRBV20-1	-	-	TRBJ2-1	TGCAGTGCTAGAGATCCCCCCAAGCAGTTCTTC	CSARDPPKQFF
TRBV5-1	-	-	TRBJ2-7	TGCGCCAGCAGCGTCGCGGGATTCACAAAGACCTACGAGCAGTACTTC	CASSVAGFTKTYEQYF
TRBV7-2	-	TRBD2	TRBJ2-3	TGTGCCAGCAGCTGGAAATGGAGGGAGGGCGGTCCAGATACGCAGTATTTT	CASSWKWREGGPDTQYF
TRBV9	-	-	TRBJ2-7	TGTGCCAGCAGCGAGACCCCGGGGGAAAGTGAGCAGTACTTC	CASSETPGESEQYF
TRBV27	-	TRBD1	TRBJ2-1	TGTGCCAGCAGTTTAATTTCAGACAGGGGGGCAACTGAGCAGTTCTTC	CASSLISDRGATEQFF
TRBV11-3	few	-	TRBJ2-1	TGTGCCAGCAGCTTAGGCGGCTACAATGAGCAGTTCTTC	CASSLGGYNEQFF
TRBV6-5	-	-	TRBJ2-7	TGTGCCAGCAGTCCCAGGGGTGCTGATTCCTACGAGCAGTACTTC	CASSPRGADSYEQYF
TRBV7-3	-	TRBD2	TRBJ2-2	TGTGCCAGCAGCATAAACAGCGGGGGGAACACCGGGGAGCTGTTTTTT	CASSINSGGNTGELFF
TRBV19	few	TRBD1	TRBJ1-1	TGTGCCAGTAGCGGGACAGTCAACACTGAAGCTTTCTTT	CASSGTVNTEAFF
TRBV11-1	-	-	TRBJ2-1	TGTGCCAGCACCTCCTCTCGGGAGTACCACAATGAGCAGTTCTTC	CASTSSREYHNEQFF
TRBV28	-	TRBD1	TRBJ1-6	TGTGCCAGCATTCCCGGGACAGTGTATGCTCCCCTCCACTTT	CASIPGTVYAPLHF
TRBV19	-	TRBD1	TRBJ2-7	TGTGCCAGTAGTATCGGGACAGGGGCGAGCTACGAGCAGTACTTC	CASSIGTGASYEQYF
TRBV7-9	-	TRBD1	TRBJ2-1	TGTGCCAGCACCCCTCCAGGGGGCGGAATCCATGAGCAGTTCTTC	CASTPPGGGIHEQFF
TRBV5-6	once	-	TRBJ1-2	TGTGCCAGCACCCCGGGGGGGATCTACTATGGCTACACCTTC	CASTPGGIYYGYTF
TRBV4-1	once	TRBD2	TRBJ2-7	TGCGCCAGCAGCCACCCGACTAGCGGCAACTACGAGCAGTACTTC	CASSHPTSGNYEQYF
TRBV7-9	-	-	TRBJ1-4	TGTGCCAGCAGCTTAAATCGCAGGGAGGTTTATATTGAAAAACTGTTTTTT	CASSLNRREVYIEKLFF
TRBV19	-	-	TRBJ2-7	TGTGCCAGTAGTATCATTAGGACACCAACCTACGAGCAGTACTTC	CASSIIRTPTYEQYF